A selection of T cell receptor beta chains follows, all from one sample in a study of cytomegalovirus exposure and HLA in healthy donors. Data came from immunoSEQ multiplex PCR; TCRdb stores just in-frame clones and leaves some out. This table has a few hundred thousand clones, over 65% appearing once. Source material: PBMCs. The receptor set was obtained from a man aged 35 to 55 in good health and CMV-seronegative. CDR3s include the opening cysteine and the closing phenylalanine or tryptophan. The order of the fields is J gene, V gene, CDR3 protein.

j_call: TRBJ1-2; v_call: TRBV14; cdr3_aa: CASSQVDSSYGYTF
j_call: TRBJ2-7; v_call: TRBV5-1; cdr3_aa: CASSLADRGPHEQYF
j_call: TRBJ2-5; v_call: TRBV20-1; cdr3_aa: CSGGQLETQYF
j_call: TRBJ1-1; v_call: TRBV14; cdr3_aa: CASSQGRRLYTGTEAFF
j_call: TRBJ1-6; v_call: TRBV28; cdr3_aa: CASSLVQSNSPLHF
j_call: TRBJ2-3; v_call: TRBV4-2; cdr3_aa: CASSPPGGTSGGPDTQYF
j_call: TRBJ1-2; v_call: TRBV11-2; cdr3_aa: CASSLGQEGYNGYTF
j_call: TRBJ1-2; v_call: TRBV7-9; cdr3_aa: CASSFSDTWGYTF
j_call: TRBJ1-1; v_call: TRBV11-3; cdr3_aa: CASSSGHLAEAFF
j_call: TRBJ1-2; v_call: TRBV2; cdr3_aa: CASSVGTMDGYTF
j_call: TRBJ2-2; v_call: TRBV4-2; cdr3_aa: CASSPHGGLNTGELFF
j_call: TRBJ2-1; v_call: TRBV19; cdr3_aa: CARKVRGDPYNEQFF
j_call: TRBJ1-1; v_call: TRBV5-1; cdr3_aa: CASSFGQGHTEAFF
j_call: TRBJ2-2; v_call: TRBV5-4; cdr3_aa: CASSLVAGSNTGELFF
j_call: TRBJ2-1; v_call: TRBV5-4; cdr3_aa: CASSPGLAGVGHNEQFF
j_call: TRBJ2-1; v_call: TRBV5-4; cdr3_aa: CASSLDINEQFF
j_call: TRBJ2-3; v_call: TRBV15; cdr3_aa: CATSRDRQGGDTQYF
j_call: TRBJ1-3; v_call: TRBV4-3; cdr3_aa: CASSQDHAGGYSGNTIYF
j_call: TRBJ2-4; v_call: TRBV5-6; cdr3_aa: CASSFGTGEQYF
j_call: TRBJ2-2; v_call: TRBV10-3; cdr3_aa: CAISEGTSGNRGELFF
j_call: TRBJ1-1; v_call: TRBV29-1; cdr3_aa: CSVEQGATFF
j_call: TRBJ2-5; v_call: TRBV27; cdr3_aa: CASRRTGVKGETQYF
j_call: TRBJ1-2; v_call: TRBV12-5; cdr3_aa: CASGSAGPYTF
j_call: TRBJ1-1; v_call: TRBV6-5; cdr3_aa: CASGVGSPGTEAFF
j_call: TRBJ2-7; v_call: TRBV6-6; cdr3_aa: CASSSGQGAYEQYF
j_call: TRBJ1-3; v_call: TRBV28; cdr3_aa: CASSFQGGNTIYF
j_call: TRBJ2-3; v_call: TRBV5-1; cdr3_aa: CASSQGQFAADTQYF
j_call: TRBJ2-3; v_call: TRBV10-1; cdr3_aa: CASSEGRTSGKSTDTQYF
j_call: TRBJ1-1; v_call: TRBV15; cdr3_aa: CATSIQDTEAFF
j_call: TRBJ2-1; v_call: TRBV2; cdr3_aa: CASSPSGSYNEQFF
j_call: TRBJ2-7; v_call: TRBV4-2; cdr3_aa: CASSRSGRRYEQYF